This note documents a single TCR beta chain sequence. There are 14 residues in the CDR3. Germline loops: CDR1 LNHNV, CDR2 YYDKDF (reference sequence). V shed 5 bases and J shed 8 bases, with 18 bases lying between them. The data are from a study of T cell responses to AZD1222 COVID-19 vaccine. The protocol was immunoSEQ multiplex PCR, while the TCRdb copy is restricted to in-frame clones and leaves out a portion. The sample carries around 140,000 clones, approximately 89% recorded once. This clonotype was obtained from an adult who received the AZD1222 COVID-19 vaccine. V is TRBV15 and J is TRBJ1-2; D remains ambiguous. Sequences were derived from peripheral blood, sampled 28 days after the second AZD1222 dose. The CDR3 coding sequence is TGTGCCACCAGCGCGGACTCATCCCCGGGAGGCTACACCTTC. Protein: CATSADSSPGGYTF.